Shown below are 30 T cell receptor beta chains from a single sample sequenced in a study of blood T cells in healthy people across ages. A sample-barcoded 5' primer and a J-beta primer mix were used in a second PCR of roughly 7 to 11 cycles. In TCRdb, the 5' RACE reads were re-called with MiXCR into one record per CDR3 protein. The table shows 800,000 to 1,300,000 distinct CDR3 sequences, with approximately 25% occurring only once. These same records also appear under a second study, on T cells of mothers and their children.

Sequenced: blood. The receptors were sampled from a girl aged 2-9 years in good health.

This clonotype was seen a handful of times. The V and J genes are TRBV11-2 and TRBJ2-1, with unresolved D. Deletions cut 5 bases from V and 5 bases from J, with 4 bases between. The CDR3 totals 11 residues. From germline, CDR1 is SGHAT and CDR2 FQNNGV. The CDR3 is CASSHDNEQFF. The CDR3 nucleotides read TGTGCCAGCAGCCATGACAATGAGCAGTTCTTC.

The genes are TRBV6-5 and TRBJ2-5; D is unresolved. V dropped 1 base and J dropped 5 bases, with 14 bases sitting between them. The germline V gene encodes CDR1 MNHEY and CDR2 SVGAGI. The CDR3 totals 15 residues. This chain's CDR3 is CASSYLTPPHETQYF. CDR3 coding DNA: TGTGCCAGCAGTTACTTGACACCCCCTCACGAGACCCAGTACTTC.

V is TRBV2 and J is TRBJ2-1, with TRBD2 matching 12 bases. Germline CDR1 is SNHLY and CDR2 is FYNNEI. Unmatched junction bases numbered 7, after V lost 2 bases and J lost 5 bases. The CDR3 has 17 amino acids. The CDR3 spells CASSETPPSGGDNEQFF. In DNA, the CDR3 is TGTGCCAGCAGTGAAACTCCCCCTAGCGGGGGGGACAATGAGCAGTTCTTC.

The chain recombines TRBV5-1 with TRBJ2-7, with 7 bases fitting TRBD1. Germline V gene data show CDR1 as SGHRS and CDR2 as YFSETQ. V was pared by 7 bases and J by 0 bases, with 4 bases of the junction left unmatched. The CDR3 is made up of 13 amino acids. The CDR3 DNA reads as TGCGCCAGCGGGACAGAAGGCTCCTACGAGCAGTACTTC. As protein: CASGTEGSYEQYF.

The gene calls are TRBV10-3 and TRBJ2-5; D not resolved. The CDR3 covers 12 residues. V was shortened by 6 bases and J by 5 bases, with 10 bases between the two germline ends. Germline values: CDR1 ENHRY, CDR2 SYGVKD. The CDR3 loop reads CAISNLGETQYF. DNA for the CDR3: TGTGCCATCAGCAACCTAGGGGAGACCCAGTACTTC.

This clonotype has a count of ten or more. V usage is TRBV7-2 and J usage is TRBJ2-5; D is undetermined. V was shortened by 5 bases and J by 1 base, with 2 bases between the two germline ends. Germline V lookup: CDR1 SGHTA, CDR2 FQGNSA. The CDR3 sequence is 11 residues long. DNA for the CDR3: TGTGCCAGCAGCGCCCAAGAGACCCAGTACTTC. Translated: CASSAQETQYF.

In nucleotides, the CDR3 is TGTGCCAGCGGCCCTACATTGGGGGCTGAAGCTTTCTTT. Protein: CASGPTLGAEAFF. The rearrangement links TRBV6-6 to TRBJ1-1; possible D gene TRBD1, 5 bases. The ends were cut back, 8 bases at V and 6 bases at J, with 16 bases in the middle. The CDR3 totals 13 residues. CDR1 is MNHNY, CDR2 SVGAGI, per germline (reference sequence).

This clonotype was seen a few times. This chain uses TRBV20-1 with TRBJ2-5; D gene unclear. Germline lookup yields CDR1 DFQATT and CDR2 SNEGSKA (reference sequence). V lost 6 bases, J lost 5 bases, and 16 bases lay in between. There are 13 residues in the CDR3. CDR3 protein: CSALNGRAETQYF. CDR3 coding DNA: TGCAGTGCCCTAAACGGGCGCGCGGAGACCCAGTACTTC.

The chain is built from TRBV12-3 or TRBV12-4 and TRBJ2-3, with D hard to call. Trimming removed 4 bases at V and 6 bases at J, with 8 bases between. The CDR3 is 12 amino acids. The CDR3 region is CASSYPADTQYF. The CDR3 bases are TGTGCCAGCAGTTACCCGGCGGATACGCAGTATTTT.

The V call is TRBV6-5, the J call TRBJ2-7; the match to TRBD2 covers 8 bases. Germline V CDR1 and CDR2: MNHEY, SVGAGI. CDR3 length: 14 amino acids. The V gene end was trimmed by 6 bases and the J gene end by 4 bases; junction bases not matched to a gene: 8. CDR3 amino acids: CASRRGALSYEQYF. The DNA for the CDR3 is TGTGCCAGCAGGCGGGGGGCGCTGTCGTACGAGCAGTACTTC.

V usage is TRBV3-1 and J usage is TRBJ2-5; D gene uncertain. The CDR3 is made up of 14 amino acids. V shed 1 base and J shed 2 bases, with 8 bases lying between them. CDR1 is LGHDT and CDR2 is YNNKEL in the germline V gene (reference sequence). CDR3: CASSQARPQETQYF. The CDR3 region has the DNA TGTGCCAGCAGCCAAGCACGGCCACAAGAGACCCAGTACTTC.

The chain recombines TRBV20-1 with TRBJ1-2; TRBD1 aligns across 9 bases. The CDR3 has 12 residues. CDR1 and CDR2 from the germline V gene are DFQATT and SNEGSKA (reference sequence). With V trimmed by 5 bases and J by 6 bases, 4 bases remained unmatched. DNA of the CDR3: TGCAGTGCTCTTCGGACAGGGGATGGCTACACCTTC. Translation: CSALRTGDGYTF.

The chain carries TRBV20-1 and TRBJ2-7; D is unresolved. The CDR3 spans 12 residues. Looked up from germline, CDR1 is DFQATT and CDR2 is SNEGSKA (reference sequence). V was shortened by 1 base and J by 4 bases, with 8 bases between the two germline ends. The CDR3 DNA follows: TGCAGTGCTAGAGTCGGCGGTTACGAGCAGTACTTC. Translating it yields CSARVGGYEQYF.

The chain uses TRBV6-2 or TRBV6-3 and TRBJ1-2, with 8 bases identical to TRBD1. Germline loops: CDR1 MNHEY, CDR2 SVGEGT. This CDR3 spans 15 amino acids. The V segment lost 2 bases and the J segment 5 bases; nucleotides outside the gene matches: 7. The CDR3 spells CASSYTGTGGYGYTF. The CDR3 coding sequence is TGTGCCAGCAGTTACACCGGGACAGGTGGTTATGGCTACACCTTC.

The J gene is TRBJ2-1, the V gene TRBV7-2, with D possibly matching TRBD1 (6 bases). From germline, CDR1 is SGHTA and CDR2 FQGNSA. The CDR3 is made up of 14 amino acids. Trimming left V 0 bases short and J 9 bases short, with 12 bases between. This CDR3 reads CASSLATRGTEQFF. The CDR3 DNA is TGTGCCAGCAGCTTAGCGACGAGGGGGACTGAGCAGTTCTTC.

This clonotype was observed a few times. The CDR3 nucleotides read TGCAGCGTTGAAGTCCCGGGGGAAGATACGCAGTATTTT. Residues: CSVEVPGEDTQYF. V and J are TRBV29-1 and TRBJ2-3; D possibly corresponds to TRBD2 (6 bases). Germline CDR1 reads SQVTM; CDR2 reads ANQGSEA. The CDR3 extends over 13 amino acids. Trimming took 1 base from V and 5 from J, leaving 10 bases between them.

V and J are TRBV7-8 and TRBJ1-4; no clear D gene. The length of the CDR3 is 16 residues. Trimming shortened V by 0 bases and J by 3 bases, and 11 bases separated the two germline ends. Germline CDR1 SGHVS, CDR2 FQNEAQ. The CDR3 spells CASSLAIRDPNEKLFF. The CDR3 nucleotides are TGTGCCAGCAGCTTAGCCATTCGGGATCCTAATGAAAAACTGTTTTTT.

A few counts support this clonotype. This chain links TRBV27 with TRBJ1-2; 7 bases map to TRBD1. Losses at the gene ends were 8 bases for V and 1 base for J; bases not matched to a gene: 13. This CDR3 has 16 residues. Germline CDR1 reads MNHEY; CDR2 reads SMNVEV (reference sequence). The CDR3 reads CASLPRGGPGNYGYTF. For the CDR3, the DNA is TGTGCCAGCCTACCTCGAGGGGGCCCCGGTAACTATGGCTACACCTTC.

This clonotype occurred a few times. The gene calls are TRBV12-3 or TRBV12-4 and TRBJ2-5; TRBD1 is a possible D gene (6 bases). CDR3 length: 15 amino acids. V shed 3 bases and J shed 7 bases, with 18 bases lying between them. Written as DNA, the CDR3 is TGTGCCAGCAGTTTTAGTGGGGGCGCGGTCGGGACCCAGTACTTC. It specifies CASSFSGGAVGTQYF.

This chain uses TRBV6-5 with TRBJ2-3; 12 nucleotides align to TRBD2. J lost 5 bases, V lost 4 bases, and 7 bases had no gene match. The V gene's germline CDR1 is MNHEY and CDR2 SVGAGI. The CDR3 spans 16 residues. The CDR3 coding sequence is TGTGCCAGCAGTTTTCGGACTAGCGGGGTGAAAGATACGCAGTATTTT. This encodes CASSFRTSGVKDTQYF.

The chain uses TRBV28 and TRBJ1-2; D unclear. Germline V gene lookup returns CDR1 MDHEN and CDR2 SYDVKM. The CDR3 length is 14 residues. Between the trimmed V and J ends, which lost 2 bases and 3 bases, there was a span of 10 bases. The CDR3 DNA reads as TGTGCCAGCAGTTTAGCGGCAAGACACTATGGCTACACCTTC. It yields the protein CASSLAARHYGYTF.

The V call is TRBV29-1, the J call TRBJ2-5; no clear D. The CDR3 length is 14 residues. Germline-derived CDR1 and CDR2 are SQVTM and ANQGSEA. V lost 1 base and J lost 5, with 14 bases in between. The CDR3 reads CSVEGEDPRETQYF. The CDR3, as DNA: TGCAGCGTTGAAGGAGAAGATCCTCGGGAGACCCAGTACTTC. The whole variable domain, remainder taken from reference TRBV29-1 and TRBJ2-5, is SAVISQKPSRDICQRGTSLTIQCQVDSQVTMMFWYRQQPGQSLTLIATANQGSEATYESGFVIDKFPISRPNLTFSTLTVSNMSPEDSSIYLCSVEGEDPRETQYFGPGTRLLVL.

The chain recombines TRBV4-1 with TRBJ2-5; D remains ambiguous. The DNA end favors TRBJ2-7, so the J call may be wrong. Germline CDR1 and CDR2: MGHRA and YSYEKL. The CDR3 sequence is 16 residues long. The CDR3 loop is CASSQGRSPLLYEQYF. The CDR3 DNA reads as TGCGCCAGCAGCCAGGGTAGGTCCCCACTCCTCTACGAGCAGTACTTC.

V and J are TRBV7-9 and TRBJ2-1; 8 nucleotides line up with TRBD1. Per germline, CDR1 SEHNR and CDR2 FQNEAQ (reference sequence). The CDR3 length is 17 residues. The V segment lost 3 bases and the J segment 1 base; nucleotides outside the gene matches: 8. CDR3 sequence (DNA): TGTGCCAGCAGCTTTCCTACAGGGGGTGTTTCCTACAATGAGCAGTTCTTC. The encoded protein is CASSFPTGGVSYNEQFF. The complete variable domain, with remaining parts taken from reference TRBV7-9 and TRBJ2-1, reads DTGVSQNPRHKITKRGQNVTFRCDPISEHNRLYWYRQTLGQGPEFLTYFQNEAQLEKSRLLSDRFSAERPKGSFSTLEIQRTEQGDSAMYLCASSFPTGGVSYNEQFFGPGTRLTVL.

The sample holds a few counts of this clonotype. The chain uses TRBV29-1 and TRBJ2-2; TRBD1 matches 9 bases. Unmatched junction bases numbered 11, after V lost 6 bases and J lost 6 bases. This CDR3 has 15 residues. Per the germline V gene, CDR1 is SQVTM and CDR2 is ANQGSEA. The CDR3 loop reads CSVQLQGAGSGELFF. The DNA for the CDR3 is TGCAGCGTACAATTACAGGGGGCAGGCTCCGGGGAGCTGTTTTTT.

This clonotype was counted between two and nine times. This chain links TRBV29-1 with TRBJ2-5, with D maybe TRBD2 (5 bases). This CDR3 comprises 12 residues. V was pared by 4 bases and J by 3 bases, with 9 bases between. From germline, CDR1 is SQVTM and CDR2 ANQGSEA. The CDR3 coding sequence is TGCAGCGTTGGTTTCGGGAAAGAGACCCAGTACTTC. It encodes CSVGFGKETQYF.

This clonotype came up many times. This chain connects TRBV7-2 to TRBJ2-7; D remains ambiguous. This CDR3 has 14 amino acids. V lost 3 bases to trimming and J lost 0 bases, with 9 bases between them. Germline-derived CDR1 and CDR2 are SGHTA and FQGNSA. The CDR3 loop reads CASSFRTTSYEQYF. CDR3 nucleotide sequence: TGTGCCAGCAGCTTTAGGACGACCTCCTACGAGCAGTACTTC.

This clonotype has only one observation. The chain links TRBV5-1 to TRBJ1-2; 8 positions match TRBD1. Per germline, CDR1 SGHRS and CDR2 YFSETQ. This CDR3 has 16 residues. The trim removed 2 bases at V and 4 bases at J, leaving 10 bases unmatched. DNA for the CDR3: TGCGCCAGCAGCTTATCACCGACAGGGGAGGGCTATGGCTACACCTTC. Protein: CASSLSPTGEGYGYTF.

The CDR3 spells CASSTGGPNEKLFF. The CDR3 DNA is TGCGCCAGCAGCACCGGGGGGCCTAATGAAAAACTGTTTTTT. The chain carries TRBV5-1 and TRBJ1-4; TRBD1 might be the D (6 bases). Germline CDR1 is SGHRS and CDR2 is YFSETQ. The CDR3 is 14 amino acids. V was cut by 4 bases and J by 3 bases, with 10 bases left in between.

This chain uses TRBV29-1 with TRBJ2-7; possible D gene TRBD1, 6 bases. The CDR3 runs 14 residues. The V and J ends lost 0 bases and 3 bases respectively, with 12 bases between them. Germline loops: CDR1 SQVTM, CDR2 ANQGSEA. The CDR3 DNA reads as TGCAGCGTTGAAGATCAGGTCAGGGGCTACGAGCAGTACTTC. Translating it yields CSVEDQVRGYEQYF.